The clone carrying this T cell receptor (beta chain) came up a few times. No antigen is known for it. The study reverse transcribed the entire isolated RNA, so it sequenced expressed TCRB transcripts. This table comes from immunoSEQ multiplex PCR, and its TCRdb copy is limited to in-frame clones, with some not included. Among some 360,000 clones, around 10% were seen once, and the ten largest hold about 0.6%. This sample is part of a study of beta chain features in type 1 diabetes. The CDR3 totals 14 residues. CDR1 and CDR2 from the germline V gene are SGHNT and YYREEE (reference sequence). V was pared by 3 bases and J by 1 base, with 11 bases between. Findings of the study overall: Patients with Type 1 diabetes showed moderately but significantly shorter TCRB CDR3s in all four CD4+ subsets. Cells with high TCR expression could be over-represented by cDNA sequencing.

The receptor was isolated from a man aged 25-45 years with type 1 diabetes. Specimen: central memory CD4+ T cells from blood. The chain carries TRBV5-4 and TRBJ2-7; D possibly corresponds to TRBD2 (5 bases). The CDR3 loop is CASSSGLGSYEQYF. CDR3 in DNA: TGTGCCAGCAGCTCCGGACTGGGTTCCTACGAGCAGTACTTC.